This T cell receptor beta chain appears in the sequencing data of a study of blood T cell repertoires in COVID-19. Germline assignment: CDR1 SGHAT and CDR2 FQNNGV. The CDR3 spans 13 residues. V was pared by 6 bases and J by 7 bases, with 13 bases between. Produced via immunoSEQ multiplex PCR; TCRdb's table is partial and in-frame only. In the table there are about 330,000 clones, around nine tenths of which are singletons. The clonotype was recovered from a woman aged 25 to 39 who had recovered from COVID-19. The sequenced sample was PBMCs or T cells enriched from blood (not recorded which). The chain couples TRBV11-2 to TRBJ1-3; unclear D gene. The CDR3 DNA sequence: TGTGCCAGCAGTCGCCCGGGGAAGAACACCATATATTTT. Amino acid sequence: CASSRPGKNTIYF.